This TCR beta chain emerged from a study of regulatory T cells in long-lasting Graves disease. TCR beta libraries were built with iRepertoire HTBI primers and Arm-PCR of CDR3 regions. TCRdb fed the multiplex PCR reads into MiXCR, producing one record per CDR3 protein. The data hold 350,000 to 500,000 distinct CDR3 sequences, with less than 20% observed a single time. Sample time point: newly diagnosed GD, antithyroid drugs for less than 3 months. The TCR library was prepared using RNA isolated from PBMCs. The trim removed 2 bases at V and 3 bases at J, leaving 10 bases unmatched. Germline V gene lookup returns CDR1 KGHSH and CDR2 LQKENI. The CDR3 sequence is 17 residues long. This clonotype was seen ten or more times. The data were also submitted as part of a second study, on T cells in Graves' hyperthyroidism and ophthalmopathy. That report adds: Clinical symptoms, serum thyroxine and TRAb, thyroid ultrasound and orbital computed tomography were used for the diagnoses. The study used the HTBI primer set for a first-round RT-PCR of the TCR CDR3.

The J gene is TRBJ2-1, the V gene TRBV18; 7 nucleotides match TRBD2. The material sequenced was peripheral blood mononuclear cells (PBMCs), taken at new diagnosis, from a patient treated with antithyroid drugs. The source of this sequence is a young woman with Graves disease. This CDR3 is CASSPGAAGSYYNEQFF. CDR3 sequence (DNA): TGTGCCAGCTCACCAGGGGCAGCGGGAAGTTACTACAATGAGCAGTTCTTC.